Sequencing of this T cell receptor (beta chain) was carried out in a study of somatic mutations in cytotoxic T cells in rheumatoid arthritis. For the study at large: Nearly 100% purity was obtained when some V beta antibody-stained T-cell populations were flow-sorted; these included V beta1+ cells sequenced for TCRB.

Study observations and caveats: Clonality measured in CD8+ T cells did not differ significantly between rheumatoid arthritis patients and age-matched healthy controls. Healthy controls did not share the age-linked increase in CD8+ clonality seen in rheumatoid arthritis patients.

For this clone: Its matching antigen is unknown.

The CDR3 length is 15 residues. V shed 3 bases, J shed 3 bases, and the junction held 4 bases outside the gene matches. Germline CDR1 LNHDA, CDR2 SQIVND (reference sequence). Clones were sequenced by immunoSEQ multiplex PCR, and TCRdb holds only the in-frame ones, with some missing. The table shows approximately 7,000 clones, with roughly four fifths occurring only once. The receptor's source is a woman aged 60-75 years in good health. The specimen sequenced was CD8+ T cells sorted from blood. This chain connects TRBV19 to TRBJ2-3, with 9 bases aligning to TRBD2. CDR3 nucleotide sequence: TGTGCCAGTAGTATTTGGGGACTAGCAACAGATACGCAGTATTTT. This codes for CASSIWGLATDTQYF.